In this sample, the clone carrying this T cell receptor (beta chain) turned up many times. This specimen belongs to a study of regulatory T cells in long-lasting Graves disease. According to the study, TCR beta libraries were built with iRepertoire HTBI primers and CDR3-region Arm-PCR. TCRdb ran MiXCR on the multiplex PCR reads and lists one entry per CDR3 protein. The sample includes 400,000 to 550,000 distinct CDR3 sequences, around 17% of them seen just once. Time point denoted: newly diagnosed GD, antithyroid drugs for less than 3 months. TCR sequences were obtained from RNA taken from PBMCs. A further study also used this sample, focusing on T cells in Graves' hyperthyroidism and ophthalmopathy. This second report adds: Orbital computed tomography, thyroid ultrasound, serum thyroxine and TRAb, and clinical symptoms together informed the diagnoses. Researchers ran a first-round RT-PCR on the TCR CDR3 using the HTBI primer set.

The clonotype originates from a woman aged 18-35 years with Graves disease. Source: peripheral blood mononuclear cells (PBMCs), taken at new diagnosis, from a patient treated with antithyroid drugs.

CDR3 DNA sequence: TGTGCCAGCAGCTTAGCCGTCTTTAACACTGAAGCTTTCTTT. Its translation: CASSLAVFNTEAFF. J is TRBJ1-1 and V is TRBV7-2; D gene unclear. The CDR3 loop spans 14 amino acids. Germline lookup yields CDR1 SGHTA and CDR2 FQGNSA. V dropped 0 bases and J dropped 2 bases, with 7 bases sitting between them.